This is a list of T cell receptor beta chains from one sample in a study of T cell responses to AZD1222 COVID-19 vaccine. Produced via immunoSEQ multiplex PCR; TCRdb's table is partial and in-frame only. The sample has about 120,000 clones, roughly 91% seen once. Here the sequenced sample was peripheral blood, taken on day 0 of AZD1222 vaccination. These receptors were collected from an adult in good health. Each CDR3 is given with its conserved first and last residue. The order of the fields is V gene, J gene, D gene, clone size, CDR3 DNA, CDR3 protein. The D gene is left open where the match is weak. Size is stated for part of the rows, as once, few or many counts, or as a class when the clone is expanded.

TRBV6-5,TRBJ1-1,TRBD1,NA,TGTGCCAGCTCGGACAGGGGGAGAACTGAAGCTTTCTTT,CASSDRGRTEAFF
TRBV5-6,TRBJ1-1,NA,NA,TGTGCCAGCTCCCAGGAGACGAGAACAACTGAAGCTTTCTTT,CASSQETRTTEAFF
TRBV2,TRBJ1-1,NA,NA,TGTGCCAATCAGGGGTTTGGGGACACTGAAGCTTTCTTT,CANQGFGDTEAFF
TRBV7-9,TRBJ1-4,NA,NA,TGTGCCAGCAGCGCGCAGGGTAGAGAAAAACTGTTTTTT,CASSAQGREKLFF
TRBV7-9,TRBJ1-3,TRBD1,NA,TGTGCCAGCAGCTCGCAGGGGACAGTAGGAAACACCATATATTTT,CASSSQGTVGNTIYF
TRBV7-9,TRBJ2-2,NA,NA,TGTGCCAGCAGCGTCGGGGGCGAATCCGGGGAGCTGTTTTTT,CASSVGGESGELFF
TRBV3-1/TRBV3-2,TRBJ2-3,NA,NA,TGTGCCAGCAGCCAAGTTCGGGGGTCCATGGGTACGCAGTATTTT,CASSQVRGSMGTQYF
TRBV18,TRBJ2-3,NA,few,TGTGCCAGCTCACCAACCTCCGGGGACGCCTCCGGTCGAGATACGCAGTATTTT,CASSPTSGDASGRDTQYF
TRBV19,TRBJ2-1,NA,NA,TGTGCCAGTAGTATGTTGGGGTCGAGCTCCTACAATGAGCAGTTCTTC,CASSMLGSSSYNEQFF
TRBV5-1,TRBJ2-1,TRBD1,NA,TGCGCCAGCGGGACAGGGTCCTACAATGAGCAGTTCTTC,CASGTGSYNEQFF
TRBV6-5,TRBJ1-3,NA,NA,TGTGCCAGCAGTTCACAGCGCTCTGGAAACACCATATATTTT,CASSSQRSGNTIYF
TRBV11-2,TRBJ1-4,NA,NA,TGTGCCAGCAGCTTAAGCAGGGTCGGAGGTGAAAAACTGTTTTTT,CASSLSRVGGEKLFF
TRBV6-2/TRBV6-3,TRBJ2-7,NA,NA,TGTGCCAGCAGTTTCTCCGGGGCCCAAAAATACGAGCAGTACTTC,CASSFSGAQKYEQYF
TRBV2,TRBJ1-2,NA,NA,TGTGCCAGCAGTGCGGCGGAATCTAACTATGGCTACACCTTC,CASSAAESNYGYTF
TRBV19,TRBJ2-1,NA,NA,TGTGCCAGTACTCCCAGAGCCGTAAATGGTGAGCAGTTCTTC,CASTPRAVNGEQFF
TRBV4-1,TRBJ2-2,TRBD1,few,TGCGCCAGCAGCTTCACAGGGGGTTATACCGGGGAGCTGTTTTTT,CASSFTGGYTGELFF
TRBV20-1,TRBJ2-1,NA,NA,TGCAGGATGAGTGGCTACAATGAGCAGTTCTTC,CRMSGYNEQFF
TRBV6-5,TRBJ2-7,NA,NA,TGTGCCAGCACTAAAGGCTCAGGTTCCTACGAGCAGTACTTC,CASTKGSGSYEQYF
TRBV5-6,TRBJ2-1,TRBD1,NA,TGTGCCAGCAGCTACAGGGGGGCCTACAATGAGCAGTTCTTC,CASSYRGAYNEQFF
TRBV19,TRBJ1-2,NA,NA,TGTGCCAGTAGTATTGGCGAGGGGACACGGTCTGGCTACACCTTC,CASSIGEGTRSGYTF
TRBV10-3,TRBJ1-4,NA,NA,TGTGCCATCAGTGAGGACGGACGGAGTAATGAAAAACTGTTTTTT,CAISEDGRSNEKLFF
TRBV13,TRBJ2-3,TRBD2,NA,TGTGCCAGCAGCCTCCGGACTAGCGGGGGCAATACGCAGTATTTT,CASSLRTSGGNTQYF
TRBV10-3,TRBJ1-5,NA,NA,TGTGCCATCAGTGTGCGGGGCGGAGGTCAGCCCCAGCATTTT,CAISVRGGGQPQHF
TRBV7-9,TRBJ1-1,NA,NA,TGTGCCAGCAGCTACAACACGGAAACTGAAGCTTTCTTT,CASSYNTETEAFF
TRBV29-1,TRBJ1-1,NA,NA,TGCAGCGTCACCCGGGGGTTGGGTGGGTACACTGAAGCTTTCTTT,CSVTRGLGGYTEAFF
TRBV27,TRBJ2-5,TRBD1,NA,TGTGCCAGCAGCCCCACAACCCCCGGGACAGGGGGCCGGGAGACCCAGTACTTC,CASSPTTPGTGGRETQYF
TRBV2,TRBJ2-2,TRBD1,NA,TGTGCCAGCAGACATATAATCGGGACAGGGGCCGGGGAGCTGTTTTTT,CASRHIIGTGAGELFF
TRBV19,TRBJ2-2,TRBD2,NA,TGTGCCAGTAGTACGATGACTAGCGGATACACCGGGGAGCTGTTTTTT,CASSTMTSGYTGELFF
TRBV12-3/TRBV12-4,TRBJ1-2,NA,NA,TGTGCCAGCAGTTTAGGCGGGGCCCATGGCTACACCTTC,CASSLGGAHGYTF
TRBV6-1,TRBJ1-2,NA,NA,TGTGCCAGCGTTACTCCCCTGAATTTTGGTGGCTACACCTTC,CASVTPLNFGGYTF
TRBV29-1,TRBJ1-2,NA,NA,TGCAGCGTTGAAGATCTTGGCCATGGCTACACCTTC,CSVEDLGHGYTF